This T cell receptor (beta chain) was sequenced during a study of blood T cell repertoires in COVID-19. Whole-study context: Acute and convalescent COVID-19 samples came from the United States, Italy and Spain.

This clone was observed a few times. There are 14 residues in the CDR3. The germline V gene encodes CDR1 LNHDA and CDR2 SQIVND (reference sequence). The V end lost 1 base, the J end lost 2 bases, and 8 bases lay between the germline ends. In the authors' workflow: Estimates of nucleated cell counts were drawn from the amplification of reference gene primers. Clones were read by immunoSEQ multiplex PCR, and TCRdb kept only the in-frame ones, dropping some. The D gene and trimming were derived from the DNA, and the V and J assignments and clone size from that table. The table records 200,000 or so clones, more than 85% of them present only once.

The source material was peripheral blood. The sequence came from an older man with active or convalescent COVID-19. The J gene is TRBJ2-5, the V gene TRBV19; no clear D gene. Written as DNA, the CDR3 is TGTGCCAGTAGTATAGTGTCCGGGCAAGAGACCCAGTACTTC. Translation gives CASSIVSGQETQYF.